One and the same sample provided the 3 T cell receptor beta chains below, sequenced in a study of blood T cell repertoires in COVID-19. Profiled with immunoSEQ multiplex PCR; TCRdb holds only in-frame clones, not every one. The sample holds 150,000 to 200,000 clones, 82% seen once. What was sequenced was peripheral blood. These receptor sequences come from a woman aged 60 to 75 with COVID-19, enrolled during active disease.

V is TRBV5-1 and J is TRBJ2-1; 13 bases align to TRBD2. Looked up from germline, CDR1 is SGHRS and CDR2 is YFSETQ. V shed 4 bases, J shed 9 bases, and the junction held 7 bases outside the gene matches. The CDR3 length is 15 residues. CDR3 DNA sequence: TGCGCCAGCAGCCCCGGGACTAGCGGGGCCGGTGAGCAGTTCTTC. Translated: CASSPGTSGAGEQFF.

The J gene is TRBJ2-3, the V gene TRBV30; D uncertain. From germline, CDR1 is GTSNPN and CDR2 SVGIG (reference sequence). The CDR3 spans 16 residues. The ends were cut back, 0 bases at V and 2 bases at J, with 15 bases in the middle. The CDR3 DNA reads as TGTGCCTGGAGTGTACCGGGTCCGGAGAACACAGATACGCAGTATTTT. Translating gives CAWSVPGPENTDTQYF. Full variable domain (remainder filled in from reference TRBV30 and TRBJ2-3): SQTIHQWPATLVQPVGSPLSLECTVEGTSNPNLYWYRQAAGRGLQLLFYSVGIGQISSEVPQNLSASRPQDRQFILSSKKLLLSDSGFYLCAWSVPGPENTDTQYFGPGTRLTVL.

The CDR3 DNA reads as TGTGCCAGCAGCCCTATACAGGGATTCACCGGGGAGCTGTTTTTT. Its translation is CASSPIQGFTGELFF. The J gene is TRBJ2-2, the V gene TRBV5-6; D possibly corresponds to TRBD1 (6 bases). V lost 4 bases and J 4 bases, leaving 14 bases between the germline ends. The CDR3 consists of 15 residues. The germline CDR1 and CDR2 sequences are SGHDT and YYEEEE.